The sequence of this T cell receptor (beta chain) was determined in a study of cytomegalovirus exposure and HLA in healthy donors. Broader study findings: Among CMV-associated TCR beta chains, most appeared HLA-restricted in a later analysis. It was reported that the classifier diagnosed cytomegalovirus status with high specificity and sensitivity in both the original and validation cohorts.

V shed 6 bases and J shed 6 bases, with 11 bases lying between them. Germline-derived CDR1 and CDR2 are MNHNS and SASEGT. The CDR3 is 13 residues long. Turning to this clone: The target antigen is unknown.

Primers for the PCR totalled 60 Vbeta and 13 Jbeta. The table came from immunoSEQ multiplex PCR; TCRdb's copy has only in-frame clones and leaves some out. The top ten clones hold under 3.5% of a sample with 100,000 or so clones, roughly 80% of them seen once. There were likely unrecorded immune exposures, though donors were nominally healthy when sampled. Sequencing was performed on PBMCs. The clonotype was recovered from a female donor in good health and CMV-seronegative. V gene TRBV6-1 combines with J gene TRBJ2-2; D unclear. The CDR3 coding sequence is TGTGCCAGCAGAAGCCTCGGGTCCGGGGAGCTGTTTTTT. Encoded protein: CASRSLGSGELFF.